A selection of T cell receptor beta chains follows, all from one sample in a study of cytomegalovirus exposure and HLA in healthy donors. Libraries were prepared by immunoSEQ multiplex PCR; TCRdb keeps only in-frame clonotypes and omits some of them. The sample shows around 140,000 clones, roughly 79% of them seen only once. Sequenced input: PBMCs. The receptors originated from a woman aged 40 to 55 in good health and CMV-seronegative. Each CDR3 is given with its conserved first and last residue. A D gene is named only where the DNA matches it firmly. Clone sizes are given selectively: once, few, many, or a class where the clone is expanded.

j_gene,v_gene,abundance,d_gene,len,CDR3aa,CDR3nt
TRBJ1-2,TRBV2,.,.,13,CASYPQGRYGYTF,TGTGCCAGCTACCCCCAGGGCCGCTATGGCTACACCTTC
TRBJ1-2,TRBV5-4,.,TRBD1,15,CASSSPGQGRNGYTF,TGTGCCAGCAGCTCACCGGGACAGGGTCGAAATGGCTACACCTTC
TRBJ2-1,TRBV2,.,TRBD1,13,CATTGTGSNEQFF,TGTGCCACAACAGGGACAGGCAGTAATGAGCAGTTCTTC
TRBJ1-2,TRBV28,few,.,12,CASVGGYYGYTF,TGTGCCAGCGTTGGGGGGTACTATGGCTACACCTTC
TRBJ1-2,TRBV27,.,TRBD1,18,CASSLFPGQGARRDGYTF,TGTGCCAGCAGTTTATTCCCGGGACAGGGGGCGCGGAGGGATGGCTACACCTTC
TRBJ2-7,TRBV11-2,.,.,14,CASSRDTGGREQYF,TGTGCCAGCAGCCGGGACACGGGGGGACGGGAGCAGTACTTC
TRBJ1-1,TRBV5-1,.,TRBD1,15,CASSPGQGMNTEAFF,TGCGCCAGCAGCCCGGGACAGGGTATGAACACTGAAGCTTTCTTT
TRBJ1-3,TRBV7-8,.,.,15,CASSLRLGSGNTIYF,TGTGCCAGCAGCTTGAGGTTGGGCTCTGGAAACACCATATATTTT
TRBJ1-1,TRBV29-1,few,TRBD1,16,CSVARLPGQGNTEAFF,TGCAGCGTTGCCCGTCTTCCGGGACAGGGAAACACTGAAGCTTTCTTT
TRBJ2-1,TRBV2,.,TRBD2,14,CASTGGGSYNEQFF,TGTGCCAGCACTGGGGGGGGATCCTACAATGAGCAGTTCTTC
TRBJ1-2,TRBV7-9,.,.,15,CASSLYPPPGKGYTF,TGTGCCAGCAGCTTATACCCCCCGCCAGGGAAGGGCTACACCTTC
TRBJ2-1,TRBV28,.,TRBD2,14,CASSLAGDYNEQFF,TGTGCCAGCAGTTTAGCGGGGGATTACAATGAGCAGTTCTTC
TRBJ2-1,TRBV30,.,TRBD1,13,CAWDEETGNEQFF,TGTGCCTGGGATGAAGAGACAGGGAATGAGCAGTTCTTC
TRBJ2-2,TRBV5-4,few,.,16,CASSFWVGEGTGELFF,TGTGCCAGCAGCTTTTGGGTGGGCGAAGGTACCGGGGAGCTGTTTTTT
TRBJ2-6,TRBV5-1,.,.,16,CASSLDGGPGANVLTF,TGCGCCAGCAGCTTGGATGGGGGCCCTGGGGCCAACGTCCTGACTTTC
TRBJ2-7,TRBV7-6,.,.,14,CASSSGTSTYEQYF,TGTGCCAGCAGCTCCGGGACTTCAACCTACGAGCAGTACTTC
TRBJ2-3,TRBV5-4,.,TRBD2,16,CASSQGGAGGTDTQYF,TGTGCCAGCAGCCAAGGAGGCGCGGGGGGCACAGATACGCAGTATTTT
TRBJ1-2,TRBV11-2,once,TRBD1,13,CASSFRGLLGYTF,TGTGCCAGCAGCTTCAGGGGGCTTTTAGGCTACACCTTC
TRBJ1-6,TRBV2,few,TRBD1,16,CASIRDRSSYNSPLHF,TGTGCCAGCATTCGGGACAGGAGCTCCTATAATTCACCCCTCCACTTT
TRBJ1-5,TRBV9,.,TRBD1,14,CASSPDREYQPQHF,TGTGCCAGCAGCCCCGACAGGGAATATCAGCCCCAGCATTTT
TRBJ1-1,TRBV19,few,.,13,CASSIAVLGEAFF,TGTGCCAGTAGTATAGCTGTACTCGGTGAAGCTTTCTTT
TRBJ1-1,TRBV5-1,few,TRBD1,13,CASSRDRNTEAFF,TGCGCCAGCAGCCGGGACAGGAACACTGAAGCTTTCTTT
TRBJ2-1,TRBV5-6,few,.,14,CASSFDRSYNEQFF,TGTGCCAGCAGCTTTGACAGATCCTACAATGAGCAGTTCTTC
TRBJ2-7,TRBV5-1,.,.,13,CASSPGDGGEQYF,TGCGCCAGCAGCCCGGGGGACGGCGGGGAGCAGTACTTC
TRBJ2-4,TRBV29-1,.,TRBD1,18,CSVVRPRTGFEAKNIQYF,TGCAGCGTTGTAAGACCTCGGACAGGGTTTGAAGCCAAAAACATTCAGTACTTC
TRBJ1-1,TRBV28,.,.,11,CASSFEKEAFF,TGTGCCAGCAGTTTCGAGAAAGAAGCTTTCTTT
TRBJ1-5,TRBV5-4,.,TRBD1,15,CASSPRDRAKQPQHF,TGTGCCAGCAGCCCCCGGGACAGGGCGAAACAGCCCCAGCATTTT
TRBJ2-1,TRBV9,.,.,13,CASSVRVGNEQFF,TGTGCCAGCAGCGTTCGGGTGGGCAATGAGCAGTTCTTC
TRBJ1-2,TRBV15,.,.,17,CATSRDRGQSLTYGYTF,TGTGCCACCAGCAGAGATCGAGGACAGTCCCTTACCTATGGCTACACCTTC
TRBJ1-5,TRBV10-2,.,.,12,CATTGKNQPQHF,TGCGCCACCACAGGGAAAAATCAGCCCCAGCATTTT
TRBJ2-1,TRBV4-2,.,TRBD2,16,CASSQASGGSAHEQFF,TGTGCCAGCAGCCAAGCTAGCGGGGGGTCCGCCCATGAGCAGTTCTTC
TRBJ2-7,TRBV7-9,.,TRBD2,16,CASSLGERGPTYEQYF,TGTGCCAGCAGCTTAGGGGAGCGGGGGCCGACCTACGAGCAGTACTTC
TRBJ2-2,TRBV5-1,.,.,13,CASSLDSSGELFF,TGCGCCAGCAGCCTTGACTCGAGCGGGGAGCTGTTTTTT
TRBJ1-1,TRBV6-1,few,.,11,CASSLSGEAFF,TGTGCCAGCAGCCTCTCAGGAGAAGCTTTCTTT
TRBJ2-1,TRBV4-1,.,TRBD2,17,CASSQEGSGGPPHEQFF,TGCGCCAGCAGCCAGGAGGGAAGCGGGGGGCCCCCCCATGAGCAGTTCTTC
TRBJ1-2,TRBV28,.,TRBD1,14,CASSLRGHNAGYTF,TGTGCCAGCAGTTTAAGGGGGCATAACGCCGGCTACACCTTC
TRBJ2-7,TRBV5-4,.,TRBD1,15,CASSLDRGPLYEQYF,TGTGCCAGCAGCTTGGACAGGGGCCCTCTCTACGAGCAGTACTTC
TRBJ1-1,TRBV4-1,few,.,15,CASSQVRGPGTEAFF,TGCGCCAGCAGCCAAGTCAGGGGTCCAGGCACTGAAGCTTTCTTT
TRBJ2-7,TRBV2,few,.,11,CASLRSYEQYF,TGTGCCAGCCTCCGGAGCTACGAGCAGTACTTC
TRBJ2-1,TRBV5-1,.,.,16,CASSLASQGVVNEQFF,TGCGCCAGCAGCTTGGCATCACAGGGTGTAGTTAATGAGCAGTTCTTC
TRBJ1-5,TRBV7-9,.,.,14,CASSLAGGNQPQHF,TGTGCCAGCAGCTTAGCGGGGGGTAATCAGCCCCAGCATTTT
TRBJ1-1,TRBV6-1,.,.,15,CASSRRGGSNTEAFF,TGTGCCAGCAGCAGACGGGGAGGGAGCAACACTGAAGCTTTCTTT
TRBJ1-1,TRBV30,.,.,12,CAWSAPTGKAFF,TGTGCCTGGAGTGCGCCGACGGGTAAAGCTTTCTTT
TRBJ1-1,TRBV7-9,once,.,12,CSSSRRGSEAFF,TGTTCCAGCAGCCGGCGGGGGAGTGAAGCTTTCTTT
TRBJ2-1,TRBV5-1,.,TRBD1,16,CASSLFPGTGDNEQFF,TGCGCCAGCAGCTTGTTTCCCGGGACAGGTGACAATGAGCAGTTCTTC
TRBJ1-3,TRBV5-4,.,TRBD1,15,CASSSPGQTGNTIYF,TGTGCCAGCAGCTCGCCGGGACAGACTGGAAACACCATATATTTT
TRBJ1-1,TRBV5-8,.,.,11,CASSRASEAFF,TGTGCCAGCAGTAGAGCTTCTGAAGCTTTCTTT